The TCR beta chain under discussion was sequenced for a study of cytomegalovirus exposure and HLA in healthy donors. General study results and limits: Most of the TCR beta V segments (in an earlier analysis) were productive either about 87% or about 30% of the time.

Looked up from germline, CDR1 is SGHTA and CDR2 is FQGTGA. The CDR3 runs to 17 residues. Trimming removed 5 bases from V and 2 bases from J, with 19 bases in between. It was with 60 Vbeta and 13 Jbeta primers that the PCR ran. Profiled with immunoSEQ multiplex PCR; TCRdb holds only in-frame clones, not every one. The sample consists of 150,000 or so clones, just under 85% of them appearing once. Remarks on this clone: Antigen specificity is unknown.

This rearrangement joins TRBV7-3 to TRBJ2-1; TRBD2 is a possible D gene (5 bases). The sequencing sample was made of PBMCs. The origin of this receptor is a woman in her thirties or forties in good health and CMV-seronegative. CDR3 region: CASSGVASGEAYNEQFF. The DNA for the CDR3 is TGTGCCAGCAGCGGGGTCGCGAGCGGAGAAGCCTACAATGAGCAGTTCTTC.